This TCR beta chain was sequenced for a study of identical twins. This clonotype appeared a few times. A universal primer site was created by template switching, with the cDNA bearing unique molecular identifiers. TCRdb called the 5' RACE reads again in MiXCR, with one record for every CDR3 protein. The table includes 450,000 or so distinct CDR3 sequences, approximately 24% detected once. In addition, the sample was reused for a study of T cells expressing NK-cell markers.

The material sequenced was CD4+ T cells sorted from blood. The receptor's source is a woman aged 18-29 years in good health.

This CDR3 reads CAILKYTEAFF. CDR3 DNA: TGTGCCATCCTGAAGTACACTGAAGCTTTCTTT. V usage is TRBV10-3 and J usage is TRBJ1-1, with no clear D. The V end was cut by 8 bases, the J end by 3 bases, with 7 bases between. CDR1 ENHRY and CDR2 SYGVKD come from the germline V gene. CDR3 size: 11 residues.